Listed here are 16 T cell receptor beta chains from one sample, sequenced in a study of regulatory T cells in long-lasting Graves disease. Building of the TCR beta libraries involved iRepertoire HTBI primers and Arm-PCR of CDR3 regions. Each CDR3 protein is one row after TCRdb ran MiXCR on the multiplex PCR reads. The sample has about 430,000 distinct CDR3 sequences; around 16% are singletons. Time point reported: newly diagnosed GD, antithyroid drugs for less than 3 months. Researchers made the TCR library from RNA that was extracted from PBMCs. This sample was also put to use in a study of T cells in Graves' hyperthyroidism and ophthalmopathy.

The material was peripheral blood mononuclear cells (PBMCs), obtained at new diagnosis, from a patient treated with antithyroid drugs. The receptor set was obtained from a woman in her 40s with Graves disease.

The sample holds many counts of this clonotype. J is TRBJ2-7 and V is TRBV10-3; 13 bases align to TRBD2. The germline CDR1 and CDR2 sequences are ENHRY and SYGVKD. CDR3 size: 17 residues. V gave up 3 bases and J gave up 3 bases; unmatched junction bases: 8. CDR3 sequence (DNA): TGTGCCATCAGTGAAGGACTAGCGGGAGACTCGGACTACGAGCAGTACTTC. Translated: CAISEGLAGDSDYEQYF.

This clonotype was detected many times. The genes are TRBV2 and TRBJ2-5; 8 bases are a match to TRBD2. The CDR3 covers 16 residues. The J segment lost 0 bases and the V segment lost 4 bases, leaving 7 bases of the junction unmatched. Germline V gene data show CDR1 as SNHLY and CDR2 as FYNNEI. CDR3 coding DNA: TGTGCCAGCAGTGGAGAGGAGCGGGAGTACCAAGAGACCCAGTACTTC. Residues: CASSGEEREYQETQYF.

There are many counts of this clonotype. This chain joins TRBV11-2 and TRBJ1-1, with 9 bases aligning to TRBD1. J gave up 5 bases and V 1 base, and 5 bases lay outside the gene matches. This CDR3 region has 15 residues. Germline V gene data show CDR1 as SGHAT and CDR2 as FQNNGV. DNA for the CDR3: TGTGCCAGCAGCTTAGGCAGGACAGGGGTAACTGAAGCTTTCTTT. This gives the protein CASSLGRTGVTEAFF.

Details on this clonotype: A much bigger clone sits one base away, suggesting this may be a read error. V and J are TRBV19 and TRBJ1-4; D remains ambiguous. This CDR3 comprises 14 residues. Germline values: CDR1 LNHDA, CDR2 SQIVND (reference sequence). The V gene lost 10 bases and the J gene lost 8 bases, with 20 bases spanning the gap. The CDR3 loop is CATIEYGVEEKLFF. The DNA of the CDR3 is TGTGCCACCATCGAGTATGGGGTCGAAGAAAAACTGTTTTTT.

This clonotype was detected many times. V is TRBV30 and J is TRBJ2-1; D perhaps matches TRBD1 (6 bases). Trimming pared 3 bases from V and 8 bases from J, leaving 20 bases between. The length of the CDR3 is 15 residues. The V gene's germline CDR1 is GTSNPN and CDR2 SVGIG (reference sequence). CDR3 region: CAWREYGGASDEQFF. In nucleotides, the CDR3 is TGTGCCTGGAGAGAGTATGGGGGCGCGTCTGATGAGCAGTTCTTC.

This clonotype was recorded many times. CDR3 sequence reads: CASSPETSGRAGLGTQYF. The CDR3 DNA follows: TGTGCCAGCAGCCCAGAGACTAGCGGGAGGGCCGGGCTAGGGACCCAGTACTTC. The rearrangement links TRBV7-2 to TRBJ2-5, with 14 bases fitting TRBD2. CDR1 SGHTA and CDR2 FQGNSA come from the germline V gene. The J segment lost 7 bases and the V segment lost 5 bases, leaving 15 bases of the junction unmatched. The length of the CDR3 is 18 residues.

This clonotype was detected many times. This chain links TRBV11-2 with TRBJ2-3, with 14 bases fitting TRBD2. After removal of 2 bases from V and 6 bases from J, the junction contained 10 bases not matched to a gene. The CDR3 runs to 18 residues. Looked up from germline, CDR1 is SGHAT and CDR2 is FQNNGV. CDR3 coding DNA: TGTGCCAGCAGCTTAACCTGGGGACTAGCGGGAGCTTGGGATACGCAGTATTTT. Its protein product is CASSLTWGLAGAWDTQYF. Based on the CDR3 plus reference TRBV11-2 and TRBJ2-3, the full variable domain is EAGVAQSPRYKIIEKRQSVAFWCNPISGHATLYWYQQILGQGPKLLIQFQNNGVVDDSQLPKDRFSAERLKGVDSTLKIQPAKLEDSAVYLCASSLTWGLAGAWDTQYFGPGTRLTVL.

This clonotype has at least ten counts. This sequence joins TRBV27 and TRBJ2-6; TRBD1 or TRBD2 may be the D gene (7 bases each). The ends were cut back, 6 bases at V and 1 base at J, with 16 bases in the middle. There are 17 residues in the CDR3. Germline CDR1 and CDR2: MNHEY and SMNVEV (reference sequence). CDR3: CASSPGRGLSGANVLTF. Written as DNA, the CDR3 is TGTGCCAGCAGCCCTGGGAGGGGGCTATCTGGGGCCAACGTCCTGACTTTC.

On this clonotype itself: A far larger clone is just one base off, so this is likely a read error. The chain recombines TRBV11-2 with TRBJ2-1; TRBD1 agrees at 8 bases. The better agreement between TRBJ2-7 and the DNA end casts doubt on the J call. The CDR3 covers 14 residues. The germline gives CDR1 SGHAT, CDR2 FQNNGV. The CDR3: CASNQDRVVGEQYF. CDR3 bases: TGTGCCAGCAACCAGGACAGGGTCGTAGGCGAGCAGTACTTC.

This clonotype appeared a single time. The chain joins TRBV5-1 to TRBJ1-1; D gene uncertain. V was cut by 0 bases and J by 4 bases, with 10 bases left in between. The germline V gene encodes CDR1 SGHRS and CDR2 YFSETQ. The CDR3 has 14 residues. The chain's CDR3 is CASSLAHEGTEAFF. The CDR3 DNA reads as TGCGCCAGCAGCTTGGCTCACGAGGGCACTGAAGCTTTCTTT.

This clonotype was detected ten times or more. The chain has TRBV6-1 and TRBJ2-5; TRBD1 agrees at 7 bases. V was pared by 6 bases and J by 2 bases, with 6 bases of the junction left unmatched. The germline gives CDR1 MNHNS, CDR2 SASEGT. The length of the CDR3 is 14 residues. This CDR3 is CASSQARGQETQYF. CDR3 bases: TGTGCCAGCAGCCAGGCCAGGGGGCAAGAGACCCAGTACTTC.

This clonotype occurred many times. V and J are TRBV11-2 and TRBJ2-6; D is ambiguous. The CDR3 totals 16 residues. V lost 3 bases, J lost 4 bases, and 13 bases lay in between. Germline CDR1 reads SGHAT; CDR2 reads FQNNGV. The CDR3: CASSLMAYYGANVLTF. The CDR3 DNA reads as TGTGCCAGCAGCTTGATGGCGTACTACGGGGCCAACGTCCTGACTTTC. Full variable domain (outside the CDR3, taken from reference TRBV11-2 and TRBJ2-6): EAGVAQSPRYKIIEKRQSVAFWCNPISGHATLYWYQQILGQGPKLLIQFQNNGVVDDSQLPKDRFSAERLKGVDSTLKIQPAKLEDSAVYLCASSLMAYYGANVLTFGAGSRLTVL.

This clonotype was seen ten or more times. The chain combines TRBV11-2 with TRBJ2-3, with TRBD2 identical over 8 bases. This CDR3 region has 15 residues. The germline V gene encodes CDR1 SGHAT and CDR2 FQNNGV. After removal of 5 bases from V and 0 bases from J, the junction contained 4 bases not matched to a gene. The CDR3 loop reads CASSQLAVSTDTQYF. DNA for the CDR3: TGTGCCAGCAGCCAACTAGCGGTTAGCACAGATACGCAGTATTTT.

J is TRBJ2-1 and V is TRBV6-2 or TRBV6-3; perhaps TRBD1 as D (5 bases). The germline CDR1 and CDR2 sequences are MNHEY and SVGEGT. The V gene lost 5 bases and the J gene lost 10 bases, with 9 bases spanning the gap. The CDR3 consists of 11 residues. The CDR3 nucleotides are TGTGCCAGCAGTGGGGCGGTAGAGCAGTTCTTC. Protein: CASSGAVEQFF.

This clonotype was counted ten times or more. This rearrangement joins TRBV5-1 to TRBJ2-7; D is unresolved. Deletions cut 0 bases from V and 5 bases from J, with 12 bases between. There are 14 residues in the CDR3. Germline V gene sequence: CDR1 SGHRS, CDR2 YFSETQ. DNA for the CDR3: TGCGCCAGCAGCTTGGGGGGATCGGCCCACGAGCAGTACTTC. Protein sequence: CASSLGGSAHEQYF.

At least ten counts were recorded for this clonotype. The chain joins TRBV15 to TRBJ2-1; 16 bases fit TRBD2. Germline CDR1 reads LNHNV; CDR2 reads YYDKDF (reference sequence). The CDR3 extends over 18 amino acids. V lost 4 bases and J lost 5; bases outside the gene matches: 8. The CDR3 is CATSTGTSGRVLDNEQFF. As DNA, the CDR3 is TGTGCCACCAGCACCGGGACTAGCGGGAGGGTCCTCGACAATGAGCAGTTCTTC. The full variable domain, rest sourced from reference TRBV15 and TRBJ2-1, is DAMVIQNPRYQVTQFGKPVTLSCSQTLNHNVMYWYQQKSSQAPKLLFHYYDKDFNNEADTPDNFQSRRPNTSFCFLDIRSPGLGDTAMYLCATSTGTSGRVLDNEQFFGPGTRLTVL.